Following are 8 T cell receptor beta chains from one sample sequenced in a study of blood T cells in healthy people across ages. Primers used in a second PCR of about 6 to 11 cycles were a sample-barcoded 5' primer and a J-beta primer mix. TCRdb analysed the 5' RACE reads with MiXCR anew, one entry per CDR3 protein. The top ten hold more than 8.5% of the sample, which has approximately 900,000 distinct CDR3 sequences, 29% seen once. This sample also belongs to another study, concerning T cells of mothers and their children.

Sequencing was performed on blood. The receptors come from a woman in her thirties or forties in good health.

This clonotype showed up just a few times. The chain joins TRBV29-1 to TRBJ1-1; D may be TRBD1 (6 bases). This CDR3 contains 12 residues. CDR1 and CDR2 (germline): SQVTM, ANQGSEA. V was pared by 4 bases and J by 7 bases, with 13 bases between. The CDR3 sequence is CSVVSQGIEAFF. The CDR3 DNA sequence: TGCAGCGTTGTAAGCCAGGGGATTGAAGCTTTCTTT.

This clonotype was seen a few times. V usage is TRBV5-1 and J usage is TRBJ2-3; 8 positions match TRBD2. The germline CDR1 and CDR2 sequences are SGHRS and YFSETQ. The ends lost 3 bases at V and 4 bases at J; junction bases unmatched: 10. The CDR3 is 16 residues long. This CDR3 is CASSSGRGGGSDTQYF. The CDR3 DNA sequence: TGCGCCAGCAGCTCCGGAAGGGGCGGGGGGTCAGATACGCAGTATTTT.

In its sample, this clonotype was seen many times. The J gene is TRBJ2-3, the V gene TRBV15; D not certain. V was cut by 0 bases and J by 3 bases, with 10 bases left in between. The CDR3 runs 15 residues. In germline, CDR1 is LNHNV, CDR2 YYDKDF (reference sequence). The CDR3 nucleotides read TGTGCCACCAGCAGAGAGGGATTTCGTACAGATACGCAGTATTTT. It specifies CATSREGFRTDTQYF.

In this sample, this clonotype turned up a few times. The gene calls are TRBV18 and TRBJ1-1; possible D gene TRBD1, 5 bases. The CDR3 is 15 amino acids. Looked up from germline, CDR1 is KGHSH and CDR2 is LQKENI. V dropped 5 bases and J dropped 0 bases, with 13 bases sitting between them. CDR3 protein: CASSTGTLMNTEAFF. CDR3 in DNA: TGTGCCAGCTCAACCGGGACTCTCATGAACACTGAAGCTTTCTTT. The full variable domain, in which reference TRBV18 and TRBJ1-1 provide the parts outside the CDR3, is NAGVMQNPRHLVRRRGQEARLRCSPMKGHSHVYWYRQLPEEGLKFMVYLQKENIIDESGMPKERFSAEFPKEGPSILRIQQVVRGDSAAYFCASSTGTLMNTEAFFGQGTRLTVV.

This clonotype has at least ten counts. The CDR3 protein is CSVAPTGAYEQYF. The CDR3 coding sequence is TGCAGCGTGGCACCGACAGGAGCCTACGAGCAGTACTTC. This chain connects TRBV29-1 to TRBJ2-7, with D tentatively TRBD1 (6 bases). The CDR3 is 13 residues long. Germline-derived CDR1 and CDR2 are SQVTM and ANQGSEA. The V end lost 6 bases, the J end lost 2 bases, and 14 bases lay between the germline ends.

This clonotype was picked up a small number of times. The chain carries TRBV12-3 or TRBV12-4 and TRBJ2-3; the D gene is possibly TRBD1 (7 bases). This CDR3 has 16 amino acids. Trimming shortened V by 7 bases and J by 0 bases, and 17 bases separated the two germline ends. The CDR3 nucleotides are TGTGCCAGCATCTTCCAGGGGGGTTCTAGCACAGATACGCAGTATTTT. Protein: CASIFQGGSSTDTQYF.

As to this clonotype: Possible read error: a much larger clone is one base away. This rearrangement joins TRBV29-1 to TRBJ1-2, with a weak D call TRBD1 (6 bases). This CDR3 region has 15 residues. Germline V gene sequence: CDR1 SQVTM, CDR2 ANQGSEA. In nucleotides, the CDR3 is TGCGGCGTTGAAGAGGGCAGGGGCACAAGCTATGGCTACACCTTC. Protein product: CGVEEGRGTSYGYTF.

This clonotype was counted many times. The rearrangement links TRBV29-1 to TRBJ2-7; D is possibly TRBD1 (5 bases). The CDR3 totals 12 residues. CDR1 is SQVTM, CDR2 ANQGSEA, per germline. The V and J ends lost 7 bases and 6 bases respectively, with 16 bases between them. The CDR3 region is CSAKFGAGEQYF. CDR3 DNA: TGCAGCGCCAAATTTGGGGCCGGCGAGCAGTACTTC.